The 19 T cell receptor beta chains below all came from one sample that was sequenced in a study of cytomegalovirus exposure and HLA in healthy donors. A multiplex PCR was run with 60 Vbeta primers and 13 Jbeta primers. Assay used: immunoSEQ multiplex PCR; TCRdb lists only in-frame clones, some missing. The data show fewer than 150,000 clones, with roughly 70% seen just once and about 3% held by the top ten. The sample consisted of PBMCs. The source of these receptors is a man between 25 and 39 years old in good health and CMV-seronegative.

This clone was observed a handful of times. J is TRBJ2-3 and V is TRBV4-2; 11 nucleotides match TRBD2. CDR1 and CDR2 from the germline V gene are LGHNA and YNFKEQ. The V segment lost 1 base and the J segment 2 bases; nucleotides outside the gene matches: 5. The CDR3 consists of 17 residues. The CDR3 reads CASSQGLAGIYTDTQYF. Here the CDR3 DNA reads TGTGCCAGCAGCCAAGGACTAGCGGGGATTTACACAGATACGCAGTATTTT.

A few counts support this clone. The chain is built from TRBV5-1 and TRBJ1-2; 12 bases are shared with TRBD1. This CDR3 has 15 amino acids. The V gene end was trimmed by 0 bases and the J gene end by 5 bases; junction bases not matched to a gene: 2. CDR1 and CDR2 from the germline V gene are SGHRS and YFSETQ. CDR3 DNA: TGCGCCAGCAGCTTGGAGGGACAGGGGGCTTATGGCTACACCTTC. Protein: CASSLEGQGAYGYTF.

V is TRBV4-3 and J is TRBJ2-6, with 9 bases fitting TRBD1. J was trimmed by 4 bases and V by 4 bases; bases with no gene match: 8. CDR3 length equals 17 residues. Germline V lookup: CDR1 LGHNA, CDR2 YSLEER. The CDR3 sequence is CASSRDRVYSGANVLTF. The CDR3 DNA is TGCGCCAGCAGCCGGGACAGGGTGTACTCCGGGGCCAACGTCCTGACTTTC.

This chain joins TRBV9 and TRBJ2-7; 7 nucleotides align to TRBD1. The V and J ends lost 1 base and 5 bases, in that order; junction bases with no gene match: 6. The CDR3 runs to 14 residues. Germline V gene lookup returns CDR1 SGDLS and CDR2 YYNGEE. The CDR3 region is CASSVTGRGNEQYF. The CDR3 DNA is TGTGCCAGCAGCGTAACCGGCAGGGGGAACGAGCAGTACTTC.

V gene TRBV18 combines with J gene TRBJ1-4; 8 nucleotides match TRBD1. The CDR3 runs 16 residues. With 6 bases clipped from V and 5 bases from J, the junction kept 11 bases outside the gene matches. CDR1 is KGHSH, CDR2 LQKENI, per germline. The CDR3, as DNA: TGTGCCAGCTCGCCCCCGGGACAGGTCCCCAATGAAAAACTGTTTTTT. Translation: CASSPPGQVPNEKLFF.

The rearrangement uses TRBV14 and TRBJ2-7; D call uncertain. This CDR3 has 13 amino acids. The germline gives CDR1 SGHDN, CDR2 FVKESK. The germline V and J ends were trimmed by 1 base and 4 bases, with 8 bases remaining between them. The CDR3 protein is CASSQGNSYEQYF. In nucleotides, the CDR3 is TGTGCCAGCAGCCAAGGGAACAGTTACGAGCAGTACTTC.

The chain employs TRBV5-1 and TRBJ1-4, with unresolved D. Germline CDR1 reads SGHRS; CDR2 reads YFSETQ. This CDR3 has 15 residues. Trimming left V 4 bases short and J 8 bases short, with 18 bases between. In DNA, the CDR3 is TGCGCCAGCAGCCTTGACGCCGGGTCTCGAGAAAAACTGTTTTTT. Translated, it gives CASSLDAGSREKLFF. Together with reference TRBV5-1 and TRBJ1-4, the CDR3 gives the full variable domain: KAGVTQTPRYLIKTRGQQVTLSCSPISGHRSVSWYQQTPGQGLQFLFEYFSETQRNKGNFPGRFSGRQFSNSRSEMNVSTLELGDSALYLCASSLDAGSREKLFFGSGTQLSVL.

This clone has just a few counts. The chain combines TRBV10-1 with TRBJ2-3; TRBD2 agrees at 11 bases. This CDR3 comprises 21 residues. Looked up from germline, CDR1 is WNHNN and CDR2 is SYGVQD (reference sequence). J gave up 0 bases and V 0 bases, and 14 bases lay outside the gene matches. The DNA of the CDR3 is TGCGCCAGCAGTGAGTCAGATGGGACTAGCGGAGAAGTGGCTAGCACAGATACGCAGTATTTT. Encoded protein: CASSESDGTSGEVASTDTQYF.

The chain's CDR3 is CASRELTVTNNGLAGAYEQYF. DNA for the CDR3: TGTGCCAGCAGGGAACTAACCGTCACCAATAATGGACTAGCGGGAGCCTACGAGCAGTACTTC. This chain joins TRBV6-1 and TRBJ2-7, with TRBD2 matching 13 bases. V trimming: 6 bases; J trimming: 2 bases; junction bases outside the gene matches: 22. This CDR3 is built from 21 residues. Germline loops: CDR1 MNHNS, CDR2 SASEGT.

The CDR3 nucleotides are TGTGCCTGGAGCGGGACAGGGGGCTATAATTCACCCCTCCACTTT. Translation: CAWSGTGGYNSPLHF. The chain links TRBV30 to TRBJ1-6; the match to TRBD1 covers 11 bases. Germline lookup yields CDR1 GTSNPN and CDR2 SVGIG (reference sequence). This CDR3 is 15 amino acids long. The trim removed 3 bases at V and 3 bases at J, leaving 1 base unmatched.

This chain links TRBV27 with TRBJ2-1; D remains unclear. This CDR3 spans 14 amino acids. CDR1 and CDR2 from the germline V gene are MNHEY and SMNVEV (reference sequence). V lost 2 bases and J lost 0, with 5 bases in between. This CDR3 reads CASSLESSYNEQFF. CDR3 nucleotide sequence: TGTGCCAGCAGTTTAGAGAGCTCCTACAATGAGCAGTTCTTC.

This clone was counted only a few times. V and J are TRBV21-1 and TRBJ2-7; the D segment call TRBD1 is taken from the table without a DNA check. TRBV21-1 is termed a pseudogene. This CDR3 spans 13 amino acids. The CDR3, as DNA: TGTGCCAGCAGCAGCGACAGGGGGTACGAGCAGTACTTC. Its protein is CASSSDRGYEQYF.

This chain joins TRBV7-8 and TRBJ2-1; possible D gene TRBD2, 6 bases. The CDR3 extends over 16 amino acids. V dropped 5 bases and J dropped 4 bases, with 18 bases sitting between them. The V gene's germline CDR1 is SGHVS and CDR2 FQNEAQ. CDR3 sequence (DNA): TGTGCCAGCAGCCCTCCTAATCGGGACTCTTACAATGAGCAGTTCTTC. Its protein product is CASSPPNRDSYNEQFF.

The chain's CDR3 is CASGGAVTFVGYTF. DNA for the CDR3: TGTGCCAGCGGGGGGGCAGTGACCTTTGTTGGCTACACCTTC. J is TRBJ1-2 and V is TRBV2; weak D call: TRBD1 (6 bases). This CDR3 is 14 amino acids long. V was trimmed by 8 bases and J by 7 bases, leaving 20 bases between them. CDR1 and CDR2 (germline): SNHLY, FYNNEI. Variable domain in full (rest from reference TRBV2 and TRBJ1-2): EPEVTQTPSHQVTQMGQEVILRCVPISNHLYFYWYRQILGQKVEFLVSFYNNEISEKSEIFDDQFSVERPDGSNFTLKIRSTKLEDSAMYFCASGGAVTFVGYTFGSGTRLTVV.

This chain uses TRBV2 with TRBJ2-1, with a possible D match to TRBD1 (6 bases). Per germline, CDR1 SNHLY and CDR2 FYNNEI. This CDR3 contains 14 residues. The V end was cut by 6 bases, the J end by 4 bases, with 13 bases between. The CDR3: CASRLQGNYNEQFF. The CDR3 DNA sequence: TGTGCCAGCAGGTTACAGGGAAATTACAATGAGCAGTTCTTC.

This clone came up a few times. The chain recombines TRBV15 with TRBJ2-1, with 10 bases aligning to TRBD2. Looked up from germline, CDR1 is LNHNV and CDR2 is YYDKDF (reference sequence). V was clipped by 0 bases and J by 4 bases; unmatched bases: 6. This CDR3 has 17 amino acids. The CDR3 here is CATSREIAGGSYNEQFF. The CDR3 DNA reads TGTGCCACCAGCAGAGAGATAGCGGGAGGCTCATACAATGAGCAGTTCTTC.

The rearrangement joins TRBV7-9 to TRBJ2-5; tentative D call: TRBD1 (6 bases). The V gene's germline CDR1 is SEHNR and CDR2 FQNEAQ (reference sequence). V was shortened by 5 bases and J by 5 bases, with 15 bases between the two germline ends. The CDR3 sequence is 14 residues long. The CDR3 DNA is TGTGCCAGCAGCCGATACCAGGGGATGGAGACCCAGTACTTC. Amino acids: CASSRYQGMETQYF.

V usage is TRBV4-2 and J usage is TRBJ1-2, with TRBD1 identical over 8 bases. The trim removed 0 bases at V and 10 bases at J, leaving 10 bases unmatched. The CDR3 contains 15 residues. Germline CDR1 is LGHNA and CDR2 is YNFKEQ. The DNA of the CDR3 is TGTGCCAGCAGCCAAGAGAGGACAGGGTGGGGGGTCTACACCTTC. Amino acids: CASSQERTGWGVYTF.

J is TRBJ2-1 and V is TRBV25-1; D is unclear. Germline V gene sequence: CDR1 MGHDK, CDR2 SYGVNS. The CDR3 length is 12 residues. Trimming stripped 0 bases from V and 7 bases from J, with 4 bases between. Written as DNA, the CDR3 is TGTGCCAGCAGTGAATATATTAATGAGCAGTTCTTC. Translated: CASSEYINEQFF.